This entry is about one TCR beta chain. Its antigen is undetermined. A read error may explain this, as a much larger clone is one base away. Germline V gene lookup returns CDR1 SGHAT and CDR2 FQNNGV. The CDR3 is 16 amino acids. The record originates from a study of Graves' ophthalmopathy and Graves' hyperthyroidism. Points from the study as a whole: Blood shared most expanded thyroid clonotypes above 0.001 frequency.

Amplification from RNA transcripts yielded the TCR beta CDR3 regions. HTBI-primed RT-PCR formed the first round, and a multiplex PCR formed the second. TCRdb reprocessed the multiplex PCR reads via MiXCR and lists one record per CDR3 protein. The sample records roughly 700,000 distinct CDR3 sequences, roughly 40% being singletons. Sequencing was carried out using peripheral blood. This clonotype originated in an adult man with Graves' ophthalmopathy. The J gene is TRBJ1-2, the V gene TRBV11-2, with 10 positions matching TRBD1. The CDR3, as DNA: TGTGCCAGCAGTGGTGGTAGGGACAGGGGAAACTGTGGCTACACCTTC. Its translation is CASSGGRDRGNCGYTF.